This T cell receptor (beta chain) was found in a study of T cells in localized non-small cell lung cancer (TCRdb year 2020). Regarding the complete study: The study examined T cell repertoires in a few hundred patients with early-stage NSCLC and compared tumors with uninvolved tumor-adjacent lungs. All 250 or so NSCLC patients in the cohort were treatment-naive and had localized lung tumors that were resected. Of the NSCLC patients, about 130 were male and about 97 were female, and the mean age was around 70 years. Study-level results and caveats: A median of around 50 of the top 100 tumor clones turned up in the paired uninvolved adjacent lung, and 25 to 30 of those clones also ranked among the top 100 of that same adjacent lung. The highest T cell clonality was observed in uninvolved tumor-adjacent lung, where clonality exceeded that of tumor, suggesting that antigenic responses were more focused in uninvolved tumor-adjacent lung. Higher T cell density in blood was associated with longer overall survival, whereas higher clonality in adjacent lung was associated with shorter survival. Multi-region tumor sequencing was not performed, so intratumor heterogeneity could not be excluded. Because the study design was exploratory, TCR variables were selected using unadjusted p-values without false-discovery rate correction.

The immunoSEQ Assay was used to sequence TCR beta CDR3 regions from DNA. As for the original processing: T cell density was computed as TCR beta template counts normalized to usable DNA estimated by amplifying housekeeping genes. The preseqR package was used to estimate richness by extrapolating to 400,000 templates for PBMC samples and to 120,000 templates for tissue samples. Clonality was taken to be one minus Pielou's evenness. To identify tissue-enriched TCRs, differential abundance testing was run on productive amino-acid clonotypes with a minimum total count of 5 and an alpha of 0.1. The Jaccard Index and the Morisita Overlap Index were used to measure how much the repertoires overlapped between compartments. GLIPH grouped TCR beta CDR3s together with public tetramer-defined viral CDR3s, and a viral motif had to include at least three viral sequences and show V-gene enrichment. TCRdb retrieved this table from immuneACCESS and kept in-frame rearrangements only. Not all clones are present; in checked studies, unresolved V genes account for under half, and no reason is known for the remainder. From that table come the V and J calls and clone size; the DNA was used to work out D and trimming. In all, the sample holds roughly 64,000 clones, and about four fifths of those were seen once. The ten largest account for approximately 4.5% of the sample.

At diagnosis, peripheral blood, uninvolved tumor-adjacent lung and tumor were collected and stored as a combination of fresh-frozen and FFPE material. For TCR repertoire profiling, the blood samples were analyzed as peripheral blood mononuclear cells. With respect to this clone: Which antigen it targets is not known. Base quality data are lacking; no much larger clone is found one base away.

Between the V and J ends, shortened by 0 bases and 5 bases respectively, the junction contains 17 bases. From the cysteine up to the phenylalanine, the CDR3 has a length of 16 residues. Only the CDR3 part of the read is kept: 48 bases, read in frame from the first base. Per the germline V gene, SGHRS is the CDR1 and YFSETQ is the CDR2. This sequence was found in a man aged 35-75 years with stage II lung adenocarcinoma. This receptor chain uses TRBV5-1 and TRBJ2-5, and perhaps TRBD1 as D gene, on 5 matching bases. The sequenced sample was PBMCs, obtained before any cancer treatment. The CDR3 sequence is CASSLVSALPGETQYF. DNA sequence: TGCGCCAGCAGCTTGGTCAGCGCCCTGCCAGGGGAGACCCAGTACTTC. Reference TRBV5-1 and TRBJ2-5 proteins supply the regions before and after the CDR3; the full variable domain is: KAGVTQTPRYLIKTRGQQVTLSCSPISGHRSVSWYQQTPGQGLQFLFEYFSETQRNKGNFPGRFSGRQFSNSRSEMNVSTLELGDSALYLCASSLVSALPGETQYFGPGTRLLVL.